This T cell receptor (beta chain) is drawn from a study of blood T cell repertoires in COVID-19. In its sample, this clone was seen once. Measured with immunoSEQ multiplex PCR; TCRdb has only the in-frame clones, and not every one. In the table there are 250,000 or so clones, around nine tenths of which are singletons. Losses at the gene ends were 1 base for V and 7 bases for J; bases not matched to a gene: 4. CDR1 is SEHNR, CDR2 FQNEAQ, per germline (reference sequence). The CDR3 contains 14 residues. Assignments of participants to cohorts depended upon their own reported clinical history. Exposed volunteers were people who met a COVID-19 case within 2 weeks before study entry.

This receptor was obtained from a woman in her forties who had been exposed to COVID-19. The chain employs TRBV7-9 and TRBJ2-1, with 7 bases fitting TRBD2. The sample comprised PBMCs or T cells enriched from blood (not recorded which). The CDR3 reads CASSLDPSGNEQFF. CDR3 coding DNA: TGTGCCAGCAGCTTAGACCCTAGCGGAAATGAGCAGTTCTTC. The complete variable domain, with remaining parts taken from reference TRBV7-9 and TRBJ2-1, reads DTGVSQNPRHKITKRGQNVTFRCDPISEHNRLYWYRQTLGQGPEFLTYFQNEAQLEKSRLLSDRFSAERPKGSFSTLEIQRTEQGDSAMYLCASSLDPSGNEQFFGPGTRLTVL.